The 17 T cell receptor beta chains below were found in one sample sequenced in a study of T cells after yellow fever vaccination. From the 5' RACE reads, TCRdb called clonotypes with MiXCR, one entry per CDR3 protein. The profile shows 350,000 to 450,000 distinct CDR3 sequences, 6.2% of them singletons. Specimen: PBMCs, collected 5 days after the yellow fever booster vaccination. All receptors come from a young man who received the YFV17D yellow fever vaccine.

This clonotype came up a few times. The genes are TRBV5-1 and TRBJ2-1, with 8 bases matching TRBD1. Germline CDR1 and CDR2: SGHRS and YFSETQ. Trimming took 3 bases from V and 7 from J; bases not matched to a gene: 6. The CDR3 length is 14 residues. The CDR3 protein is CASSSADRGNEQFF. The CDR3 bases are TGCGCCAGCAGCTCGGCTGACAGGGGAAATGAGCAGTTCTTC.

This CDR3 reads CASSPATQRGSSYEQYF. The CDR3 region has the DNA TGCGCCAGCAGCCCGGCGACACAGCGGGGAAGCTCCTACGAGCAGTACTTC. The rearrangement links TRBV5-1 to TRBJ2-7; the match to TRBD2 covers 7 bases. CDR1 is SGHRS and CDR2 is YFSETQ in the germline V gene. This CDR3 comprises 17 residues. V was clipped by 4 bases and J by 0 bases; unmatched bases: 13.

This clonotype was counted only a few times. The gene calls are TRBV18 and TRBJ2-7; D remains ambiguous. Germline V gene data show CDR1 as KGHSH and CDR2 as LQKENI. V lost 3 bases to trimming and J lost 4 bases, with 7 bases between them. The CDR3 has 12 residues. CDR3 loop: CASSPFDYEQYF. DNA of the CDR3: TGTGCCAGCTCACCTTTCGATTACGAGCAGTACTTC. The complete variable domain, with remaining parts taken from reference TRBV18 and TRBJ2-7, reads NAGVMQNPRHLVRRRGQEARLRCSPMKGHSHVYWYRQLPEEGLKFMVYLQKENIIDESGMPKERFSAEFPKEGPSILRIQQVVRGDSAAYFCASSPFDYEQYFGPGTRLTVT.

The sample holds a few counts of this clonotype. The V call is TRBV12-3 or TRBV12-4, the J call TRBJ2-3, with D possibly matching TRBD1 (5 bases). The CDR3 runs to 15 residues. Deletions cut 7 bases from V and 5 bases from J, with 19 bases between. CDR3 amino acids: CASIRQQVPGDTQYF. The CDR3 DNA follows: TGTGCCAGCATCCGACAGCAGGTGCCAGGAGATACGCAGTATTTT.

This clonotype turned up a few times. V usage is TRBV11-1 and J usage is TRBJ2-7, with TRBD2 matching 10 bases. Germline CDR1 reads SGHAT; CDR2 reads FQDESV (reference sequence). V trimming: 5 bases; J trimming: 3 bases; junction bases outside the gene matches: 7. This CDR3 has 15 amino acids. This CDR3 reads CASSKLAGQHYEQYF. The CDR3 region has the DNA TGTGCCAGCAGCAAACTAGCGGGGCAACACTACGAGCAGTACTTC.

This sequence joins TRBV20-1 and TRBJ2-5; unclear D gene. V was pared by 2 bases and J by 1 base, with 8 bases between. CDR1 and CDR2 (germline): DFQATT, SNEGSKA (reference sequence). The CDR3 spans 13 residues. The CDR3 region has the DNA TGCAGTGCTAGATGGCGCATCCAAGAGACCCAGTACTTC. Translating gives CSARWRIQETQYF.

The chain couples TRBV29-1 to TRBJ2-5; TRBD2 matches 9 bases. Germline CDR1 and CDR2: SQVTM and ANQGSEA. The CDR3 contains 13 residues. V lost 6 bases and J lost 7; bases outside the gene matches: 9. CDR3 protein: CSVGTRLAVTQYF. The DNA of the CDR3 is TGCAGCGTAGGAACCAGACTAGCGGTGACCCAGTACTTC. Using reference TRBV29-1 and TRBJ2-5 for the parts outside the CDR3, the full variable domain is SAVISQKPSRDICQRGTSLTIQCQVDSQVTMMFWYRQQPGQSLTLIATANQGSEATYESGFVIDKFPISRPNLTFSTLTVSNMSPEDSSIYLCSVGTRLAVTQYFGPGTRLLVL.

This clonotype was detected only a few times. The chain recombines TRBV19 with TRBJ2-7; TRBD1 matches at 10 bases. V was clipped by 7 bases and J by 6 bases; unmatched bases: 9. From germline, CDR1 is LNHDA and CDR2 SQIVND (reference sequence). The CDR3 is 14 amino acids. CDR3: CASTRTGGYVEQYF. The CDR3 DNA sequence: TGTGCCAGTACCCGGACAGGGGGATACGTCGAGCAGTACTTC.

This clonotype was seen many times. CDR3 region: CATSRTGNEQYF. CDR3 DNA sequence: TGTGCCACCAGCAGGACAGGGAACGAGCAGTACTTC. V is TRBV15 and J is TRBJ2-7, with 7 bases aligning to TRBD1. Germline CDR1 LNHNV, CDR2 YYDKDF (reference sequence). V lost 3 bases and J lost 5; bases outside the gene matches: 1. CDR3 length equals 12 residues.

This clonotype appeared a few times. The rearrangement links TRBV10-3 to TRBJ1-5, with a tentative D call TRBD1 (5 bases). CDR3 length: 14 amino acids. CDR1 is ENHRY, CDR2 SYGVKD, per germline. V lost 7 bases to trimming and J lost 0 bases, with 10 bases between them. CDR3 DNA sequence: TGTGCCATCAACTCGGACATTAGCAATCAGCCCCAGCATTTT. Its translation: CAINSDISNQPQHF.

To note about this clonotype: The junction departs from germline at one end; a sequencing error may be responsible. V usage is TRBV7-3 and J usage is TRBJ2-1, with 9 bases fitting TRBD2. Germline assignment: CDR1 SGHTA and CDR2 FQGTGA. The CDR3 is 14 amino acids. The CDR3 DNA is TGTGCCATCAGCCTTAGCGGGAGTTACAATGAGCAGTTCTTC. This gives the protein CAISLSGSYNEQFF.

Many counts were recorded for this clonotype. This chain connects TRBV7-9 to TRBJ1-2; TRBD1 might be the D (5 bases). V lost 5 bases and J lost 8, with 18 bases in between. The CDR3 extends over 14 amino acids. CDR1 and CDR2 (germline): SEHNR, FQNEAQ (reference sequence). The DNA for the CDR3 is TGTGCCAGCAGCCAGGACACATATGGAGGCGGCTACACCTTC. Translated: CASSQDTYGGGYTF.

There are many counts of this clonotype. The V call is TRBV7-2, the J call TRBJ1-1, with D tentatively TRBD1 (5 bases). V was trimmed by 4 bases and J by 8 bases, leaving 14 bases between them. Germline loops: CDR1 SGHTA, CDR2 FQGNSA. The CDR3 totals 13 residues. The CDR3 region has the DNA TGTGCCAGCAGCTACGGGGGGTTCAAAGAAGCTTTCTTT. This translates into CASSYGGFKEAFF.

Only a few counts were recorded for this clonotype. The chain has TRBV3-1 and TRBJ2-7; D is possibly TRBD1 (6 bases). Germline CDR1 reads LGHDT; CDR2 reads YNNKEL (reference sequence). Trimming shortened V by 1 base and J by 7 bases, and 11 bases separated the two germline ends. The CDR3 consists of 13 residues. The CDR3 is CASSQGQVGEQYF. DNA of the CDR3: TGTGCCAGCAGCCAAGGACAGGTTGGTGAGCAGTACTTC.

This clonotype was found many times. CDR3 protein: CSVEGLVYNEQFF. CDR3 nucleotides: TGCAGCGTTGAGGGACTAGTATATAATGAGCAGTTCTTC. The chain joins TRBV29-1 to TRBJ2-1; 8 positions agree with TRBD2. J lost 7 bases, V lost 3 bases, and 5 bases had no gene match. In germline, CDR1 is SQVTM, CDR2 ANQGSEA. The CDR3 contains 13 residues.

This clonotype was seen many times. The chain links TRBV12-3 or TRBV12-4 to TRBJ2-2, with D possibly being TRBD1 or TRBD2 (5 bases each). Trimming took off 4 bases at V and 9 bases at J, with 12 bases between the two ends. The CDR3 extends over 13 amino acids. DNA of the CDR3: TGTGCCAGCAGTTCGGGACGGGATCGGGAGCTGTTTTTT. Protein sequence: CASSSGRDRELFF.

This chain connects TRBV6-5 to TRBJ2-5; 8 positions match TRBD2. Looked up from germline, CDR1 is MNHEY and CDR2 is SVGAGI. The CDR3 consists of 14 residues. V lost 1 base and J lost 7; bases outside the gene matches: 5. Here the CDR3 DNA reads TGTGCCAGCAGTTACTGGGGACTAGAAGGGACCCAGTACTTC. Amino acids: CASSYWGLEGTQYF.